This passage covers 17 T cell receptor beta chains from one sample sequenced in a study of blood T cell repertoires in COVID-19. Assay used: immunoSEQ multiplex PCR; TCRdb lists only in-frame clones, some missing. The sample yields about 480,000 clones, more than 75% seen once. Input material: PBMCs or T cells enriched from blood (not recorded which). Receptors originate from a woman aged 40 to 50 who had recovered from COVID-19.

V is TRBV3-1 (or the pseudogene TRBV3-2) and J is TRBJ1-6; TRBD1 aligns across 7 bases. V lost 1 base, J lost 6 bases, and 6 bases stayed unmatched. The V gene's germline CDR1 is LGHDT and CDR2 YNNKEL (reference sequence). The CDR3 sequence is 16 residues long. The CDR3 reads CASSQVGQTSNSPLHF. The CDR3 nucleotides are TGTGCCAGCAGCCAAGTGGGACAGACATCTAATTCACCCCTCCACTTT.

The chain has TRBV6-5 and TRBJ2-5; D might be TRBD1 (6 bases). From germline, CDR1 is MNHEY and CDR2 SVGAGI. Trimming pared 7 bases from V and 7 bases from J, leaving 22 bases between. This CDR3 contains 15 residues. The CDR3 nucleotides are TGTGCCAGCACGATGGCGGCAGGGGCGGCGTGGACCCAGTACTTC. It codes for CASTMAAGAAWTQYF.

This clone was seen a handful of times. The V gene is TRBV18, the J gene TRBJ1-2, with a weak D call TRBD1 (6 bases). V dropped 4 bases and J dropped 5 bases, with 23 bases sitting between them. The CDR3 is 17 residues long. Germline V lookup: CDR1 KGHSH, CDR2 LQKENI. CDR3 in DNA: TGTGCCAGCTCACAAAGCACTTTTGCAGGGGTTGGATATGGCTACACCTTC. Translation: CASSQSTFAGVGYGYTF.

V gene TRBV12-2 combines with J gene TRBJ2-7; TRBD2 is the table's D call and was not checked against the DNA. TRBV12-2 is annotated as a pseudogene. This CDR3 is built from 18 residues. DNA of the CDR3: TGTGCAAGTCGCTCCCACCCGTTCTATGACTCCCATCAATGCGAGCAGTACTTC. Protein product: CASRSHPFYDSHQCEQYF.

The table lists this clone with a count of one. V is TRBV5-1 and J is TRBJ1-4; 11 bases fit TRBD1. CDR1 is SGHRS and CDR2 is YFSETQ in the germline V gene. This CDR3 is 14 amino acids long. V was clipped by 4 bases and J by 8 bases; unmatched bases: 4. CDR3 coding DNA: TGCGCCAGCAGCACGGACAGGGGGCGAGAAAAACTGTTTTTT. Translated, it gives CASSTDRGREKLFF.

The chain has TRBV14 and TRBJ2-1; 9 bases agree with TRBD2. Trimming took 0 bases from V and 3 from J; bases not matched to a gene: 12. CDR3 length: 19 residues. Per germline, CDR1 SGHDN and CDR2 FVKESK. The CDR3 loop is CASSQDSLAGRRFYNEQFF. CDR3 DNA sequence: TGTGCCAGCAGCCAAGATTCGCTAGCGGGGAGAAGGTTCTACAATGAGCAGTTCTTC.

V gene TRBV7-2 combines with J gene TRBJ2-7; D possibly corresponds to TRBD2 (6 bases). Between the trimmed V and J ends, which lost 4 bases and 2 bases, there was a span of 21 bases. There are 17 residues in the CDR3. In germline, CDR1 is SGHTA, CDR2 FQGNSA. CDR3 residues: CASSSASAFNGAYEQYF. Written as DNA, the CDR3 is TGTGCCAGCAGCTCGGCTAGCGCCTTTAATGGGGCCTACGAGCAGTACTTC.

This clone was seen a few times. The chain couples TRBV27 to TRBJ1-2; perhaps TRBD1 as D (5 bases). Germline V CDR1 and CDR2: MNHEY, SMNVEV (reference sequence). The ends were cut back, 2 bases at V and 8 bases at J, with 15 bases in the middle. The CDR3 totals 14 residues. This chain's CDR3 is CASSLSLGVGGYTF. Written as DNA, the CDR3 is TGTGCCAGCAGTTTAAGCTTAGGGGTAGGCGGCTACACCTTC.

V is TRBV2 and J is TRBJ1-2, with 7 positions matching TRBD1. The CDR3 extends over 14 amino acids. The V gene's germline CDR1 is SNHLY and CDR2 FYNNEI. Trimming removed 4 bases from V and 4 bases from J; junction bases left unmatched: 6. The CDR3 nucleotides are TGTGCCAGCAGTGTACGACAGGGAGCCTATGGCTACACCTTC. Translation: CASSVRQGAYGYTF.

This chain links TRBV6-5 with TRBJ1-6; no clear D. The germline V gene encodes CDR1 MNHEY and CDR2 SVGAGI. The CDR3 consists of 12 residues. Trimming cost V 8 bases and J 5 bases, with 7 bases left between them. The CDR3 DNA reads TGTGCCAGCGGGAGGGATAATTCACCCCTCCACTTT. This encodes CASGRDNSPLHF.

This chain's CDR3 is CASSGNWRERTQYF. Here the CDR3 DNA reads TGTGCCAGCAGCGGGAACTGGCGGGAGAGGACCCAGTACTTC. The chain uses TRBV7-9 and TRBJ2-5, with 7 bases matching TRBD2. Germline lookup yields CDR1 SEHNR and CDR2 FQNEAQ (reference sequence). The CDR3 contains 14 residues. Germline trimming cut 5 bases from V and 7 bases from J; bases unmatched to any gene: 10.

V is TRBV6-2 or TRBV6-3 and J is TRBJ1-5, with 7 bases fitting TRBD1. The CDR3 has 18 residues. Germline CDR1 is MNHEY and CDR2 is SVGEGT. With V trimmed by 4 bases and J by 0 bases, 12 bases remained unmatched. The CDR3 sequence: CASSSYRTGQYSNQPQHF. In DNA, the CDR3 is TGTGCCAGCAGTTCGTACAGGACAGGACAATATAGCAATCAGCCCCAGCATTTT.

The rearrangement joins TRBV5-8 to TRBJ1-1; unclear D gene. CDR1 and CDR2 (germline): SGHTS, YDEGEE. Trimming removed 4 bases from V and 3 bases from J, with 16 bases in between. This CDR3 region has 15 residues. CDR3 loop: CASSPRSPGDTEAFF. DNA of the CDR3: TGTGCCAGCAGCCCCCGGTCCCCAGGTGACACTGAAGCTTTCTTT.

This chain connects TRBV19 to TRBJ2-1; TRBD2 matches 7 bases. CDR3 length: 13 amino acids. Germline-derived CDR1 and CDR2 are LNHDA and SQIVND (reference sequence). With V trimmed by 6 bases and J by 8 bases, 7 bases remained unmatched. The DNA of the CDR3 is TGTGCCAGTAGCCCGGGGGGAAGGGATGAGCAGTTCTTC. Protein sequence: CASSPGGRDEQFF.

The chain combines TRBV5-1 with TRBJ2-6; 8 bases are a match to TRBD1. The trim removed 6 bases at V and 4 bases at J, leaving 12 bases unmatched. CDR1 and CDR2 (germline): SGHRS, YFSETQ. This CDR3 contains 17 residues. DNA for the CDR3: TGCGCCAGCACCCGGACAGGGTTGTTGAGCGGGGCCAACGTCCTGACTTTC. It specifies CASTRTGLLSGANVLTF.

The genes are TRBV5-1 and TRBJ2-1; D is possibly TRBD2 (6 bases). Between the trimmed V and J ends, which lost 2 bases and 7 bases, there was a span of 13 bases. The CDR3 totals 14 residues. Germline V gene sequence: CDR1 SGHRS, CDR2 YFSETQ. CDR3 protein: CASSLSGQSNEQFF. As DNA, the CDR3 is TGCGCCAGCAGCTTAAGCGGGCAAAGTAATGAGCAGTTCTTC.

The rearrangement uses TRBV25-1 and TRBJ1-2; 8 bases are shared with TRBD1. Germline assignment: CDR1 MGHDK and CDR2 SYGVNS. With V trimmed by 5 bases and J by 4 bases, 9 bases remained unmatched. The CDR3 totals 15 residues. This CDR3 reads CASSPRDRLSYGYTF. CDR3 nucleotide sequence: TGTGCCAGCAGTCCCCGGGACAGGTTGAGCTATGGCTACACCTTC.